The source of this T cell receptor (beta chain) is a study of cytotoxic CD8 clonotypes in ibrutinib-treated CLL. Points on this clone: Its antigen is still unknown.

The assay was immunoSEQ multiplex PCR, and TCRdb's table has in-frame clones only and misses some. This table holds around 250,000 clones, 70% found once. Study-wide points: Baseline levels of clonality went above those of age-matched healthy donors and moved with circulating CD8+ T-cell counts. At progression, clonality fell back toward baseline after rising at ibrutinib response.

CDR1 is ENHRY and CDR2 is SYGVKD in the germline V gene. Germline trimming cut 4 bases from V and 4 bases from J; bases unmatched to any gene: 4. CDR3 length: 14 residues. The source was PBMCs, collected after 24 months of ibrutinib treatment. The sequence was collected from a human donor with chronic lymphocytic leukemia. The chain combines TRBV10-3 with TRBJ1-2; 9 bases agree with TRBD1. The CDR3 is CAISGGTGPYGYTF. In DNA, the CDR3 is TGTGCCATCAGTGGAGGGACAGGGCCCTATGGCTACACCTTC.